This T cell receptor beta chain was found in a study of blood T cell repertoires in COVID-19. Overall study context: T cells, B-cell-depleted T cells, or PBMCs provided the cDNA or gDNA that served as material.

Per the study methods: Amplifying reference gene primers gave estimates of nucleated cell counts. Produced via immunoSEQ multiplex PCR; TCRdb's table is partial and in-frame only. V and J calls and clone size are copied from that table; D and trimming were computed from the DNA. The data show some 220,000 clones, with approximately 85% seen just once and over 4% held by the top ten. The CDR3 has 15 residues. V lost 0 bases to trimming and J lost 0 bases, with 8 bases between them. Looked up from germline, CDR1 is SEHNR and CDR2 is FQNEAQ (reference sequence). The chain couples TRBV7-9 to TRBJ1-2; possibly TRBD1 for D (6 bases). This receptor was obtained from a woman in her sixties or seventies with COVID-19, enrolled during active disease. Sequencing was performed on peripheral blood. The CDR3, as DNA: TGTGCCAGCAGCTTAGCTACAGGGTCTAACTATGGCTACACCTTC. Residues: CASSLATGSNYGYTF.